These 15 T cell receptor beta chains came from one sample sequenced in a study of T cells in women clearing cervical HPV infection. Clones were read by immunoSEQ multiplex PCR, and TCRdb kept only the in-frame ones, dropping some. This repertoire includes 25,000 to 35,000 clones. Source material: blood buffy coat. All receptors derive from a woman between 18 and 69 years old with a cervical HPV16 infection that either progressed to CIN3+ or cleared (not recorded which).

The CDR3 DNA, read in part, is TGCAGTGCTAGAGCCAGACTAGAGGGCTCTAATGAG. Encoded protein: CSARARLEGSNE. The CDR3 as a whole reads CSARARLEGSNEQFF. The chain links TRBV20-1 to TRBJ2-1; D may be TRBD2 (6 bases). Sequencing ends 3 residues short of the CDR3 end; the germline J gene provides the rest. The V end lost 1 base, the J end lost 7 bases, and 17 bases lay between the germline ends. The CDR3 sequence is 15 residues long. Germline-derived CDR1 and CDR2 are DFQATT and SNEGSKA (reference sequence).

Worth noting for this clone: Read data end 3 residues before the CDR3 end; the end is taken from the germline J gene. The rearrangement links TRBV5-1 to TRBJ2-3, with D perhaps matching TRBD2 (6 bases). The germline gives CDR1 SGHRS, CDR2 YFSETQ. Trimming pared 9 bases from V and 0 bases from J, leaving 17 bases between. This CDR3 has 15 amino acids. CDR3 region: CATTQTGTSTDTQYF. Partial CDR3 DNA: TGCGCCACCACCCAAACCGGGACTAGCACAGATACG. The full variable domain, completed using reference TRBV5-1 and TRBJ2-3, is KAGVTQTPRYLIKTRGQQVTLSCSPISGHRSVSWYQQTPGQGLQFLFEYFSETQRNKGNFPGRFSGRQFSNSRSEMNVSTLELGDSALYLCATTQTGTSTDTQYFGPGTRLTVL.

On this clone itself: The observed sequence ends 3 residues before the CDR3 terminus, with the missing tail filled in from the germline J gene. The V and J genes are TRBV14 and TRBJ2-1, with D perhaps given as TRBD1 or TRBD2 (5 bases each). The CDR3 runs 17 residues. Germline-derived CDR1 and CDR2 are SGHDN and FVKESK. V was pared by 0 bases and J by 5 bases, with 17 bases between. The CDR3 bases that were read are TGTGCCAGCAGCCAAGATCCAGGGAGCAGCTGGGACAATGAG. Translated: CASSQDPGSSWDNE. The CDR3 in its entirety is CASSQDPGSSWDNEQFF.

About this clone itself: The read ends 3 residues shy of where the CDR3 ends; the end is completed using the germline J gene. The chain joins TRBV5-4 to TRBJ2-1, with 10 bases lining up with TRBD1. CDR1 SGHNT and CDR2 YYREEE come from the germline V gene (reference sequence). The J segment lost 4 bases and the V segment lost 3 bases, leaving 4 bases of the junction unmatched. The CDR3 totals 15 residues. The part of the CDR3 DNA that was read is TGTGCCAGCAGCTCGACAGGGGGCGCTTACAATGAG. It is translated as CASSSTGGAYNE. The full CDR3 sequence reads CASSSTGGAYNEQFF.

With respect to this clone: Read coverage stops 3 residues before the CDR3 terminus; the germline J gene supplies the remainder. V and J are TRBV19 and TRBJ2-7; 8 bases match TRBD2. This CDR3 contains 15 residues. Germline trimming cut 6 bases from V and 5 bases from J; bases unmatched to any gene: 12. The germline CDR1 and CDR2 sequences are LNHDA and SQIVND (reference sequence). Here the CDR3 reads CASRNVGGGPNEQYF. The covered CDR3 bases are TGTGCCAGTAGAAACGTCGGGGGGGGGCCGAACGAG.

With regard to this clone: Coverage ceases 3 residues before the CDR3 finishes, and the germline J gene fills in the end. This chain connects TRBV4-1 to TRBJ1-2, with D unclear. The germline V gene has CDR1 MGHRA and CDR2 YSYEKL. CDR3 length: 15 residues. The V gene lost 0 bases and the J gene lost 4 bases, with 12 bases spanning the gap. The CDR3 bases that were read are TGCGCCAGCAGCCAAGAATCAGCGCCGGCCTATGGC. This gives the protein CASSQESAPAYG. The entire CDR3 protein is CASSQESAPAYGYTF.

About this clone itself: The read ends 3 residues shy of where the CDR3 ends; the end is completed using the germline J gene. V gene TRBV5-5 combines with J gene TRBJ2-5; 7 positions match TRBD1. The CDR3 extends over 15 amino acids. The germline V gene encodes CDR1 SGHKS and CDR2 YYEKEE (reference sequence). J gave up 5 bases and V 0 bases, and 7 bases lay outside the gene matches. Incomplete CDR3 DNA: TGTGCCAGCAGCTTGGGAGACAGGGAGCACGAGACC. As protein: CASSLGDREHET. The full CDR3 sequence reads CASSLGDREHETQYF.

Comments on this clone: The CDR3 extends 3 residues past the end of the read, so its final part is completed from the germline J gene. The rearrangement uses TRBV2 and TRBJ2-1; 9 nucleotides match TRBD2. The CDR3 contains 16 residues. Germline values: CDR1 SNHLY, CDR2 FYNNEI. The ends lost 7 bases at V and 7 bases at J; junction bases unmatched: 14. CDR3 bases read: TGTGCCAGCACAGGAACTAGCGGGCCAATCAATAATGAG. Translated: CASTGTSGPINNE. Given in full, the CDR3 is CASTGTSGPINNEQFF.

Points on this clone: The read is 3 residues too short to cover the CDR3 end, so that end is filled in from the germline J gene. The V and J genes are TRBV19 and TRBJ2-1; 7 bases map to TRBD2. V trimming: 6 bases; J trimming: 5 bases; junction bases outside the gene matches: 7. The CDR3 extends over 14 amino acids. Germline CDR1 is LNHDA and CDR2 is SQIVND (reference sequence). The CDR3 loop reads CASREGLRNNEQFF. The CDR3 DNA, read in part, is TGTGCCAGTAGGGAGGGACTACGCAACAATGAG.

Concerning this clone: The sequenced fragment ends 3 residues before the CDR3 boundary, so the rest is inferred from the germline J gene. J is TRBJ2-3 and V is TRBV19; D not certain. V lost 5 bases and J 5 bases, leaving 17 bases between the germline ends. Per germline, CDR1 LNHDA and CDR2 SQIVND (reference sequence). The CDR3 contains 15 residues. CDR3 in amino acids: CASSLLDQTGDTQYF. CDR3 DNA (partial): TGTGCCAGTAGTCTTCTTGACCAAACGGGAGATACG.

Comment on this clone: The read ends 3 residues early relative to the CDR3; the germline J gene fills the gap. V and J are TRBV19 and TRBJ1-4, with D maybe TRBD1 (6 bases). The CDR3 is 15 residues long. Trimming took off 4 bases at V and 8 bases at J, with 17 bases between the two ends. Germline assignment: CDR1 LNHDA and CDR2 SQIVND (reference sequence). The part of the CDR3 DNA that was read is TGTGCCAGTAGTACCTCAGGGGCCCAAAGGGAAAAA. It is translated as CASSTSGAQREK. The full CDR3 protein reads CASSTSGAQREKLFF.

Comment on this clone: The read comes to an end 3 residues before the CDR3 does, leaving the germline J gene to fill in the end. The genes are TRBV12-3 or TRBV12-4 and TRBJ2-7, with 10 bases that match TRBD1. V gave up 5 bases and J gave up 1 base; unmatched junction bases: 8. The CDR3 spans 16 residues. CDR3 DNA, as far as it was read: TGTGCCAGCAGTCCCTACCCGGGACAGGGGTCCTACGAG. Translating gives CASSPYPGQGSYE. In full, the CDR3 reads CASSPYPGQGSYEQYF.

The covered CDR3 bases are TGTGCCAGCAGTGTTGGGGCAGAGAACTATGGC. As protein: CASSVGAENYG. In full, the CDR3 is CASSVGAENYGYTF. This sequence joins TRBV2 and TRBJ1-2; D is possibly TRBD1 (5 bases). The observed sequence ends 3 residues before the CDR3 terminus, with the missing tail filled in from the germline J gene. The CDR3 is made up of 14 amino acids. CDR1 is SNHLY, CDR2 FYNNEI, per germline. Trimming pared 4 bases from V and 2 bases from J, leaving 11 bases between.

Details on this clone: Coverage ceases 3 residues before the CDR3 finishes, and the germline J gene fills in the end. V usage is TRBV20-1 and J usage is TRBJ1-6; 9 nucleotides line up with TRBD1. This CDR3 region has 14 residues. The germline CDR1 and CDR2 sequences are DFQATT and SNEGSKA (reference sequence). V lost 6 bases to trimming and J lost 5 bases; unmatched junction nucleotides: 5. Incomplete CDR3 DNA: TGCAGTGCGAGGGGGGACAGGGATAATTCACCC. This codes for CSARGDRDNSP. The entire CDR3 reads CSARGDRDNSPLHF.

CDR3 protein: CASSALVGRLNEQYF. The DNA read from the CDR3 is TGTGCCAGCAGCGCCTTAGTGGGCCGGCTGAACGAG. V is TRBV7-2 and J is TRBJ2-7; D remains unclear. The sequence runs out 3 residues before the end of the CDR3; the remainder is reconstructed from the germline J gene. The V and J ends lost 5 bases and 5 bases respectively, with 19 bases between them. Looked up from germline, CDR1 is SGHTA and CDR2 is FQGNSA. The CDR3 spans 15 residues. The variable domain in full, with the rest retrieved from reference TRBV7-2 and TRBJ2-7, is GAGVSQSPSNKVTEKGKDVELRCDPISGHTALYWYRQSLGQGLEFLIYFQGNSAPDKSGLPSDRFSAERTGGSVSTLTIQRTQQEDSAVYLCASSALVGRLNEQYFGPGTRLTVT.